This TCR beta chain was obtained from a study of CD8 T cells in ankylosing spondylitis. Findings and caveats of the study: Earlier reports found some motif variants in synovial fluid and blood in reactive arthritis. Clones linked with disease were CD8+ and fairly uncommon in the peripheral blood. What appeared characteristic of ankylosing spondylitis blood was a TCR beta motif of fewer than ten highly homologous variants. Reported data indicate significant enrichment of disease-linked clones within matched ankylosing spondylitis synovial fluid.

With respect to this clonotype: As yet, its antigen is unknown.

V lost 2 bases, J lost 0 bases, and 10 bases lay in between. This CDR3 comprises 15 residues. Per germline, CDR1 SGHNT and CDR2 YENEEA. Molecular-barcoded quantitative 5'-RACE produced these TCR beta libraries. TCRdb reprocessed the 5' RACE reads via MiXCR and lists one record per CDR3 protein. This repertoire shows about 450,000 distinct CDR3 sequences, 25% to 30% found once; its top ten account for 0.89%. Sequenced: blood, either unsorted or a sorted T cell fraction (not recorded which). The chain is built from TRBV11-3 and TRBJ1-1; D not certain. The receptor comes from a male donor with ankylosing spondylitis. The CDR3, as DNA: TGTGCCAGCAGCTTATTGAGAGGGATGAACACTGAAGCTTTCTTT. Translated, it gives CASSLLRGMNTEAFF.